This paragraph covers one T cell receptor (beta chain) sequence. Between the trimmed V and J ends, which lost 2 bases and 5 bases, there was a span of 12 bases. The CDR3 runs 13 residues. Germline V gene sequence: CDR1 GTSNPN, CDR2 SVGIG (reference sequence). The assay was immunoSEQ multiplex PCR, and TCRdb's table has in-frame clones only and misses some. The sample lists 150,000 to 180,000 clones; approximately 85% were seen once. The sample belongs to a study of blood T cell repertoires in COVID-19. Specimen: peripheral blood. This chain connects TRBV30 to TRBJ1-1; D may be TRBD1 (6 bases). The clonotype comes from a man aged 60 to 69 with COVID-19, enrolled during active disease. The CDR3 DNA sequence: TGTGCCTGGAGTACACAGGGCGGGACTGAAGCTTTCTTT. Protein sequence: CAWSTQGGTEAFF. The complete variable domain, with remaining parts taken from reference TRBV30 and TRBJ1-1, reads SQTIHQWPATLVQPVGSPLSLECTVEGTSNPNLYWYRQAAGRGLQLLFYSVGIGQISSEVPQNLSASRPQDRQFILSSKKLLLSDSGFYLCAWSTQGGTEAFFGQGTRLTVV.